This T cell receptor beta chain was captured by sequencing in a study of cytomegalovirus exposure and HLA in healthy donors. Whole-study findings and limits: Data from an earlier analysis indicated that most TCR beta V segments were productive either about 87% or about 30% of the time.

Details on this clone: Its antigen is as yet unknown.

The PCR used 60 Vbeta and 13 Jbeta primers. Generated by immunoSEQ multiplex PCR, the TCRdb table keeps only in-frame clones and is missing some. The table has 100,000 or so clones, 78% seen once. The sequenced sample consisted of PBMCs. The TCR was taken from a woman between 35 and 50 years old in good health and CMV-seropositive.

The CDR3 coding sequence is TGCGCCAGCAGCCAAGTCCCGGGACAGGGAAATGGCTACACCTTC. The encoded protein is CASSQVPGQGNGYTF. The genes are TRBV4-1 and TRBJ1-2; 9 bases align to TRBD1. This CDR3 region has 15 residues. The J segment lost 6 bases and the V segment lost 1 base, leaving 6 bases of the junction unmatched. CDR1 is MGHRA, CDR2 YSYEKL, per germline.